The subject of this entry is one T cell receptor (beta chain). Its antigen remains unknown. TCRdb analysed the RT-PCR reads with MiXCR anew, one entry per CDR3 protein. The sample shows 530,000 or so distinct CDR3 sequences, about 25% of them seen only once. This sample is drawn from a study of response to subunit inactivated influenza vaccine. Overall study results and limits: Authors suggested that a seasonal influenza vaccination recruits few new T cells each time.

The length of the CDR3 is 16 residues. Germline V gene lookup returns CDR1 KGHSH and CDR2 LQKENI. Trimming cost V 6 bases and J 5 bases, with 20 bases left between them. The clonotype comes from a man between 50 and 59 years old who received an inactivated influenza vaccine. This sample comprised CD4+ T cells sorted from PBMCs, obtained around 5 days after vaccination. The genes are TRBV18 and TRBJ1-5; TRBD1 might be the D (6 bases). The CDR3 DNA sequence: TGTGCCAGCTCCCCGGGGGGCCCTCTGCTCCATCAGCCCCAGCATTTT. This codes for CASSPGGPLLHQPQHF.